This note documents a single T cell receptor (beta chain) sequence. What it binds is not known. This record belongs to a study of T cell responses to AZD1222 COVID-19 vaccine. Study-wide points: Recipients of two AZD1222 doses showed rising Spike-specific TCR breadth and depth. A mostly white British donor set with more females was recruited, and clonal diversity was possibly underestimated.

Some clones are missing from TCRdb's copy, which holds only in-frame ones; the method was immunoSEQ multiplex PCR. The sample shows about 130,000 clones, 90% of them seen only once. CDR1 and CDR2 from the germline V gene are SGDLS and YYNGEE. Trimming left V 4 bases short and J 1 base short, with 12 bases between. This CDR3 has 15 residues. The rearrangement links TRBV9 to TRBJ2-1; D may be TRBD2 (5 bases). The starting material was peripheral blood, obtained on day 0 of AZD1222 vaccination. The sequence came from an adult in good health. The CDR3 sequence: CASSPRLQSYNEQFF. The CDR3 nucleotides read TGTGCCAGCAGCCCCCGACTACAGTCCTACAATGAGCAGTTCTTC.